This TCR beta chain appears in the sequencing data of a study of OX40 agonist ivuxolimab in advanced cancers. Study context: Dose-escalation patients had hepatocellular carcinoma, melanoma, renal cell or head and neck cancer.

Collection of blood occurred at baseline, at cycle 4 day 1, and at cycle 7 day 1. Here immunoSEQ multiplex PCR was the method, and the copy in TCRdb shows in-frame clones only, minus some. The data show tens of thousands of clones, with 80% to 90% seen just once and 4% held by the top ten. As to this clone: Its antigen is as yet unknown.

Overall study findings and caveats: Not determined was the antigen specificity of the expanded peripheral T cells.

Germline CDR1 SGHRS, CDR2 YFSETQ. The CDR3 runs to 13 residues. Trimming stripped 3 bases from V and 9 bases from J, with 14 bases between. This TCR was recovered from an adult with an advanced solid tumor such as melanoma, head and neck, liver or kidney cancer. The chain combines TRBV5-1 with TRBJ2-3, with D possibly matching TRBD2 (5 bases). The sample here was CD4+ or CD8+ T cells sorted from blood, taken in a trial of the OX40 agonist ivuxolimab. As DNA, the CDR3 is TGCGCCAGCAGCTCCGGACGGGATCGGACGCAGTATTTT. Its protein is CASSSGRDRTQYF.